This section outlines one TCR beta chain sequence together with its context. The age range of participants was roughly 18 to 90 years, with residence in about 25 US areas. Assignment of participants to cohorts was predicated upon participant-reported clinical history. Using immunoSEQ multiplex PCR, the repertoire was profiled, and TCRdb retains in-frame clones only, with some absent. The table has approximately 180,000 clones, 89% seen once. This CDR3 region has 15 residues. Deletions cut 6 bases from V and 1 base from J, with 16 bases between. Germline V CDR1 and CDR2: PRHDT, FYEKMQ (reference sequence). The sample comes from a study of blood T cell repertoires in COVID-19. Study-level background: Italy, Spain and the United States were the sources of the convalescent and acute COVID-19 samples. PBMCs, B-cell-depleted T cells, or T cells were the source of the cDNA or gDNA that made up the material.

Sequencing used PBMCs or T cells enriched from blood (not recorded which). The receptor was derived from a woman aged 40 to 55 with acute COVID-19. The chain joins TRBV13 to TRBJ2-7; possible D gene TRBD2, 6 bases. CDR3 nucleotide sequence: TGTGCCAGCAGTACGTCCGGGACTCCTTCCTACGAGCAGTACTTC. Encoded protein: CASSTSGTPSYEQYF.